This T cell receptor (beta chain) stems from a study of T cell repertoires in cytomegalovirus infection. This clonotype was observed a few times. What it recognizes is unknown. Findings and caveats of the study: Identification of carriers of CMV plus the relevant HLA was performed using cumulative public TCR beta family frequency.

The CDR3 runs to 13 residues. V gave up 8 bases and J gave up 1 base; unmatched junction bases: 2. CDR1 MNHEY and CDR2 SMNVEV come from the germline V gene (reference sequence). TCRdb fed the reads into MiXCR, producing one record per CDR3 protein. The sample has about 830,000 distinct CDR3 sequences; about 33% are singletons. Sequencing was performed on cultured CD8+ T cells from PBMCs, taken from culture after CMV antigen stimulation. The J gene is TRBJ2-5, the V gene TRBV27; 9 bases fit TRBD1. The source of this sequence is a human donor in good health (CMV status not recorded). Some clones in this sample may be carry-over from other donors' samples. CDR3 residues: CASGQGIQETQYF. The CDR3, as DNA: TGTGCCAGCGGACAGGGGATCCAAGAGACCCAGTACTTC.